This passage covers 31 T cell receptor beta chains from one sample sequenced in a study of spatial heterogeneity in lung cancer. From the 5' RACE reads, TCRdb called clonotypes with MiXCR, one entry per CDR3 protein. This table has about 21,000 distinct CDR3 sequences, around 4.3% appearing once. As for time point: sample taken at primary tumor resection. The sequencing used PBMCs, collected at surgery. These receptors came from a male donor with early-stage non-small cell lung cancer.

The CDR3: CASSSNRGDHTEAFF. The CDR3 DNA is TGTGCCAGCAGCTCGAACAGGGGGGACCACACTGAAGCTTTCTTT. The chain combines TRBV11-3 with TRBJ1-1, with 8 bases that match TRBD1. The germline gives CDR1 SGHNT, CDR2 YENEEA. The V segment lost 4 bases and the J segment 3 bases; nucleotides outside the gene matches: 7. The CDR3 is 15 amino acids. Together with reference TRBV11-3 and TRBJ1-1, the CDR3 gives the full variable domain: EAGVVQSPRYKIIEKKQPVAFWCNPISGHNTLYWYLQNLGQGPELLIRYENEEAVDDSQLPKDRFSAERLKGVDSTLKIQPAELGDSAVYLCASSSNRGDHTEAFFGQGTRLTVV.

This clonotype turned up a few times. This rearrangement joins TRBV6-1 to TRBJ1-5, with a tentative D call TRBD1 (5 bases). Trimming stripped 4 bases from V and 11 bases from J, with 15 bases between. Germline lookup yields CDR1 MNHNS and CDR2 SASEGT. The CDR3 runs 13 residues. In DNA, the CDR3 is TGTGCCAGCAGTGTACAACTGCAGGGATCCCAGCATTTT. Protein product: CASSVQLQGSQHF.

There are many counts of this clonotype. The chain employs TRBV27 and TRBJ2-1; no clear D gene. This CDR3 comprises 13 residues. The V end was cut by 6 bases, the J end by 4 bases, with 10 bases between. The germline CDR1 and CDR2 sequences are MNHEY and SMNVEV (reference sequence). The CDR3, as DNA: TGTGCCAGCAGAGGGCACACATACAATGAGCAGTTCTTC. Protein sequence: CASRGHTYNEQFF.

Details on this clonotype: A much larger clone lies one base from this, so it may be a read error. DNA for the CDR3: TGTGCCAGCAGTTTGGGACAGGGGGCGCTAAAAGGTACGCAGTATTTT. As protein: CASSLGQGALKGTQYF. The J gene is TRBJ2-3, the V gene TRBV27, with 12 bases matching TRBD1. This CDR3 contains 16 residues. Trimming at V came to 3 bases and at J to 8 bases, leaving 9 bases not matched to a gene. Germline V CDR1 and CDR2: MNHEY, SMNVEV (reference sequence).

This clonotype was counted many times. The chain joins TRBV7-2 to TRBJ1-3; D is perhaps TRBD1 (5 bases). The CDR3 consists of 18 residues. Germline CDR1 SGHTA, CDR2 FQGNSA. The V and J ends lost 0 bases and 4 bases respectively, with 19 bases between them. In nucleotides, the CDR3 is TGTGCCAGCAGCTTAGCGTCCCGGACATCAGTGACGGGAAACACCATATATTTT. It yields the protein CASSLASRTSVTGNTIYF.

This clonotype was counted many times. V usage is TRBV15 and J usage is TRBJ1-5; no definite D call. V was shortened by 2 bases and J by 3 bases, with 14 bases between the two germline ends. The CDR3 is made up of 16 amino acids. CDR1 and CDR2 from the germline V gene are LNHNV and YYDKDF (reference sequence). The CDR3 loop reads CATSRSSPVYNQPQHF. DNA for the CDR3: TGTGCCACCAGCAGATCATCCCCAGTCTACAATCAGCCCCAGCATTTT.

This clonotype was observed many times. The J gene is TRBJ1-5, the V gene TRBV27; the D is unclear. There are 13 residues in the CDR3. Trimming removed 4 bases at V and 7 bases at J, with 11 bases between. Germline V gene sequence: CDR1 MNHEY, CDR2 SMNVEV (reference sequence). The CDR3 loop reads CASSSLYGQPQHF. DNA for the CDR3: TGTGCCAGCAGTTCCTTATACGGGCAGCCCCAGCATTTT.

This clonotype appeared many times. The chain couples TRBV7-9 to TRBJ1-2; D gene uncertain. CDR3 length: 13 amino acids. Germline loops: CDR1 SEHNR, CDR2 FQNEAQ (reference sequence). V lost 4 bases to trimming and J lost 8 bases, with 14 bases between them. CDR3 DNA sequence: TGTGCCAGCAGCTCGAGTCCCTTTGGCGGCTACACCTTC. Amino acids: CASSSSPFGGYTF.

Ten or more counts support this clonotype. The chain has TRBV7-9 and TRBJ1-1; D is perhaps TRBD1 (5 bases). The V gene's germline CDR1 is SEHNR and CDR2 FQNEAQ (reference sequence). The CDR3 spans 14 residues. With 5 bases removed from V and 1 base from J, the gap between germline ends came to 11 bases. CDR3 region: CASSRGRRNTEAFF. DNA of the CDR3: TGTGCCAGCAGCCGGGGACGGAGGAACACTGAAGCTTTCTTT.

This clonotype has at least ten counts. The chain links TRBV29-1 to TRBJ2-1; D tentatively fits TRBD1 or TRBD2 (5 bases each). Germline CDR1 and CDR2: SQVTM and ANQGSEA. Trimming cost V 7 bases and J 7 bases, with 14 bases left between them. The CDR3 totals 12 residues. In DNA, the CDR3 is TGCAGCGCTGGGGCCTGGGGGAATGAGCAGTTCTTC. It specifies CSAGAWGNEQFF.

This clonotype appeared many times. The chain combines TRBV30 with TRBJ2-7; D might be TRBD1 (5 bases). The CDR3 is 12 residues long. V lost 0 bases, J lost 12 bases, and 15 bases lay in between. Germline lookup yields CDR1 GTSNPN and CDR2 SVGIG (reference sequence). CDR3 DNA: TGTGCCTGGAGTGTAACCAGGGCCCTCCCGTACTTC. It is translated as CAWSVTRALPYF.

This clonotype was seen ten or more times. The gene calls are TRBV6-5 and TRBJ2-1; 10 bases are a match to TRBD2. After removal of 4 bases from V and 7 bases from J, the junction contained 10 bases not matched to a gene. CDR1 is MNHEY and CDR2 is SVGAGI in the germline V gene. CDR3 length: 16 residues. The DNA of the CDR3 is TGTGCCAGCAGTTGGATGACTAGCGGGCCAAGGAATGAGCAGTTCTTC. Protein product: CASSWMTSGPRNEQFF.

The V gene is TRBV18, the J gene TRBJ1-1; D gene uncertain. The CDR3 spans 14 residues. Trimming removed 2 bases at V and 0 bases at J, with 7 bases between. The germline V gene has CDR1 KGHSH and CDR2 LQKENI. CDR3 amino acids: CASSPNSMNTEAFF. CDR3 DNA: TGTGCCAGCTCACCAAACAGCATGAACACTGAAGCTTTCTTT.

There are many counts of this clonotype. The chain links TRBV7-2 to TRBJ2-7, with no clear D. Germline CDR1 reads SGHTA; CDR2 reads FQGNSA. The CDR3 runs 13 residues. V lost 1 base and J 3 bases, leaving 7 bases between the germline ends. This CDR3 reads CASSLELNYEQYF. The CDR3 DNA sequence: TGTGCCAGCAGCTTAGAGCTGAACTACGAGCAGTACTTC. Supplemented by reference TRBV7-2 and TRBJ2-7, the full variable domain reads GAGVSQSPSNKVTEKGKDVELRCDPISGHTALYWYRQSLGQGLEFLIYFQGNSAPDKSGLPSDRFSAERTGGSVSTLTIQRTQQEDSAVYLCASSLELNYEQYFGPGTRLTVT.

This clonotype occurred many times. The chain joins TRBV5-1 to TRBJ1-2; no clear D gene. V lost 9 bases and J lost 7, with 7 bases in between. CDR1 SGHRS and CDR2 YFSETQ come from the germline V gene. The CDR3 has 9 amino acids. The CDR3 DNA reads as TGCGCCACCCCGGGTGGCTACACCTTC. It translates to CATPGGYTF.

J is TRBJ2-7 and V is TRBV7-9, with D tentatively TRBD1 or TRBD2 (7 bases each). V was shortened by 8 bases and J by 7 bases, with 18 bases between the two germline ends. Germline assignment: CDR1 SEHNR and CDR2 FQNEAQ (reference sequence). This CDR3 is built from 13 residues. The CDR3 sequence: CASGRGGTWEQYF. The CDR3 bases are TGTGCCAGCGGCAGGGGGGGGACCTGGGAGCAGTACTTC.

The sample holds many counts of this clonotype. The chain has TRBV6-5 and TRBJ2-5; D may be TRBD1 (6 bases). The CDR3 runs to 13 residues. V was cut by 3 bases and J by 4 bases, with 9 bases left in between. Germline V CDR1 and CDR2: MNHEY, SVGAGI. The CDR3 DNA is TGTGCCAGCAGTTATATAGGGGGAGAGACCCAGTACTTC. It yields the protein CASSYIGGETQYF.

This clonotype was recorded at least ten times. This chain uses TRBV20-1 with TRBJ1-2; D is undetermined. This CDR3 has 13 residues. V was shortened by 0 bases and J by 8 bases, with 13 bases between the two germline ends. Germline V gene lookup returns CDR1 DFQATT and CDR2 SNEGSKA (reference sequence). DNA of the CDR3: TGCAGTGCTAGAGATCGCTCTACGAACGGCTACACCTTC. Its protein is CSARDRSTNGYTF.

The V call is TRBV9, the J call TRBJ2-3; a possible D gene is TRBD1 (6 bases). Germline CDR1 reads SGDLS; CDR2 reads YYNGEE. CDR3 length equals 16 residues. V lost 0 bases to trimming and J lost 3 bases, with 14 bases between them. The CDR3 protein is CASSVGGHRGTDTQYF. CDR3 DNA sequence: TGTGCCAGCAGCGTAGGAGGCCATAGGGGGACAGATACGCAGTATTTT.

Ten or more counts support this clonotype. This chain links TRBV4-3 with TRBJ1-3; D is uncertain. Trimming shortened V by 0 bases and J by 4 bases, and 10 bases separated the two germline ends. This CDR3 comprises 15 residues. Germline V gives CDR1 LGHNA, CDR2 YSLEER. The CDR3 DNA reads TGCGCCAGCAGCCAAGATCCCGTTGGGGGAAACACCATATATTTT. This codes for CASSQDPVGGNTIYF.

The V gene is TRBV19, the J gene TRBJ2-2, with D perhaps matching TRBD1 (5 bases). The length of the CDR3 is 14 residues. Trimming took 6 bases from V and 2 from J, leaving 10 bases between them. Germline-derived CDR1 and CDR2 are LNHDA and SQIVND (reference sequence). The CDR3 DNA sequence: TGTGCCAGTAGCCTAGACAGAAACACCGGGGAGCTGTTTTTT. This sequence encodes CASSLDRNTGELFF.

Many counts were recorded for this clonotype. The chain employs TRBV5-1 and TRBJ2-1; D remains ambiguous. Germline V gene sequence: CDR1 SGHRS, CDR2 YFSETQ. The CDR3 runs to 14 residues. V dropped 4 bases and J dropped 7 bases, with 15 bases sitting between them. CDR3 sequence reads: CASSPALNWNEQFF. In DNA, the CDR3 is TGCGCCAGCAGCCCAGCCTTGAATTGGAATGAGCAGTTCTTC.

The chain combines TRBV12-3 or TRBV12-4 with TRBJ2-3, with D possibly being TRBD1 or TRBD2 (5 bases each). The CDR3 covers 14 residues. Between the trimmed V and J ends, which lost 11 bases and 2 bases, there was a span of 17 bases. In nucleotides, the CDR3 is TGTGCCTTAATTACACGAGGGGCCACAGATACGCAGTATTTT. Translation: CALITRGATDTQYF.

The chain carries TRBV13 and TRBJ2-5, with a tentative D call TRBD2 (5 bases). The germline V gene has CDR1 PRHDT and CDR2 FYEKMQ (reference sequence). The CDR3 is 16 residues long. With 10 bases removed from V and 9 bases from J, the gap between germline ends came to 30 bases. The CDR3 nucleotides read TGTGCCAACTCCCCCCTTAAGACCGAGCGGCATATGGCCCAGTACTTC. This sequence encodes CANSPLKTERHMAQYF.

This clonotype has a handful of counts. CDR3 bases: TGTGCCAGCAGCTTAGTCCCGACCGGGCTGGAGACCCAGTACTTC. As protein: CASSLVPTGLETQYF. This chain uses TRBV5-6 with TRBJ2-5, with no clear D. Deletions cut 2 bases from V and 5 bases from J, with 16 bases between. Germline lookup yields CDR1 SGHDT and CDR2 YYEEEE. There are 15 residues in the CDR3. The whole variable domain, filled in from reference TRBV5-6 and TRBJ2-5, reads DAGVTQSPTHLIKTRGQQVTLRCSPKSGHDTVSWYQQALGQGPQFIFQYYEEEERQRGNFPDRFSGHQFPNYSSELNVNALLLGDSALYLCASSLVPTGLETQYFGPGTRLLVL.

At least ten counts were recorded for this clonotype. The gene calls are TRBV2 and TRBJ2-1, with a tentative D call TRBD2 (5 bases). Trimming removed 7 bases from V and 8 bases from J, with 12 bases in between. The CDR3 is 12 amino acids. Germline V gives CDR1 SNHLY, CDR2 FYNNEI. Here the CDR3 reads CASNGGLDEQFF. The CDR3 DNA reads TGTGCCAGCAACGGCGGGTTAGATGAGCAGTTCTTC.

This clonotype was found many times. The CDR3 is CASSPGLAGGLGNTGELFF. The CDR3 DNA sequence: TGTGCCAGCAGCCCCGGACTAGCGGGAGGGCTAGGGAACACCGGGGAGCTGTTTTTT. The chain joins TRBV7-2 to TRBJ2-2; 15 bases are a match to TRBD2. Trimming cost V 5 bases and J 1 base; bases outside gene matches: 8. Germline values: CDR1 SGHTA, CDR2 FQGNSA. This CDR3 comprises 19 residues.

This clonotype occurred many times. CDR3 protein: CASSIRQGQTSPLHF. For the CDR3, the DNA is TGTGCCAGTAGTATTCGACAGGGTCAGACCTCACCCCTCCACTTT. The chain links TRBV19 to TRBJ1-6; 7 bases fit TRBD1. Germline assignment: CDR1 LNHDA and CDR2 SQIVND (reference sequence). This CDR3 is built from 15 residues. V trimming: 3 bases; J trimming: 10 bases; junction bases outside the gene matches: 9.

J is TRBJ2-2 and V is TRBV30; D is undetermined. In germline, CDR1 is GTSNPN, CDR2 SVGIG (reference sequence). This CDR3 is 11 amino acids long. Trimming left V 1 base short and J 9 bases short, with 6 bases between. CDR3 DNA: TGTGCCTGGAGTGCCCATAGGGAGCTGTTTTTT. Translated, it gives CAWSAHRELFF.

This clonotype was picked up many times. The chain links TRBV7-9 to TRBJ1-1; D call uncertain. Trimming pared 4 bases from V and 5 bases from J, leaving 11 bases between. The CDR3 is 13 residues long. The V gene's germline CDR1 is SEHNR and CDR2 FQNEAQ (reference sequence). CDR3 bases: TGTGCCAGCAGCTCCGCCAGTGGGACTGAAGCTTTCTTT. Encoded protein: CASSSASGTEAFF.

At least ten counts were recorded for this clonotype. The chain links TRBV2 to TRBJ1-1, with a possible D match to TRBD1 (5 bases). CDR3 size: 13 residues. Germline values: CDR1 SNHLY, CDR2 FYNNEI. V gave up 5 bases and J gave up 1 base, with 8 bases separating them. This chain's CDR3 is CASSYGQNTEAFF. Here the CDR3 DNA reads TGTGCCAGCAGTTATGGACAGAACACTGAAGCTTTCTTT.